The 21 T cell receptor beta chains below all came from one sample that was sequenced in a study of blood T cells in healthy people across ages. Primed by a sample-barcoded 5' primer and a J-beta primer mix, a second PCR proceeded for about 7 to 11 cycles. TCRdb re-called the 5' RACE reads with MiXCR, one entry per CDR3 protein. Counted here are 550,000 to 800,000 distinct CDR3 sequences, 20% to 25% occurring once; the ten biggest clones make up roughly 3.9%. The specimen was blood. The receptors derive from a man in his 70s in good health.

Comment on this clonotype: At one of its ends the junction is not consistent with the germline gene, which may arise from a read error. The chain links TRBV6-1 to TRBJ1-2; 8 positions agree with TRBD1. The germline CDR1 and CDR2 sequences are MNHNS and SASEGT. This CDR3 spans 15 amino acids. CDR3 loop: CTSRGKGTGVRGYTF. Written as DNA, the CDR3 is TGTACCAGCAGAGGAAAAGGGACAGGTGTTCGTGGCTACACCTTC.

This clonotype was counted only a few times. The gene calls are TRBV12-5 and TRBJ2-5; 9 bases are a match to TRBD2. The last part of the DNA fits TRBJ2-1 better; the J call may be wrong. This CDR3 comprises 15 residues. Germline V gene lookup returns CDR1 LGHNT and CDR2 FRNRAP. CDR3 nucleotides: TGTGCTAGTGACCCGATAGCGGGAGCATTCAATGAGCAGTTCTTC. Its translation: CASDPIAGAFNEQFF.

The rearrangement joins TRBV20-1 to TRBJ2-1; D assignment may be TRBD1 or TRBD2 (5 bases each). The J call is doubtful: the DNA matches TRBJ2-7 better. Germline lookup yields CDR1 DFQATT and CDR2 SNEGSKA (reference sequence). The CDR3 totals 14 residues. CDR3 sequence reads: CSADTGTSFIEQYF. The DNA for the CDR3 is TGCAGTGCAGATACCGGGACCTCTTTTATCGAGCAGTACTTC.

CDR3 amino acids: CASSQVEGGGEAFF. The CDR3 bases are TGTGCCAGCAGCCAAGTGGAGGGGGGAGGTGAAGCTTTCTTT. J is TRBJ1-1 and V is TRBV3-1; TRBD1 is a possible D gene (6 bases). V was clipped by 1 base and J by 7 bases, with 13 bases between them. The CDR3 covers 14 residues. Germline CDR1 and CDR2: LGHDT and YNNKEL (reference sequence). Looking up the rest from reference TRBV3-1 and TRBJ1-1 gives the full variable domain: DTAVSQTPKYLVTQMGNDKSIKCEQNLGHDTMYWYKQDSKKFLKIMFSYNNKELIINETVPNRFSPKSPDKAHLNLHINSLELGDSAVYFCASSQVEGGGEAFFGQGTRLTVV.

In this sample, this clonotype turned up a few times. The chain couples TRBV6-5 to TRBJ2-3; 11 positions match TRBD2. This CDR3 contains 15 residues. Germline V gene lookup returns CDR1 MNHEY and CDR2 SVGAGI. With V trimmed by 6 bases and J by 4 bases, 6 bases remained unmatched. In nucleotides, the CDR3 is TGTGCCAGCAGCCATGGACTAGCGGGTCCAGATACGCAGTATTTT. Translated, it gives CASSHGLAGPDTQYF.

V usage is TRBV6-6 and J usage is TRBJ2-1; the match to TRBD1 covers 9 bases. The V gene's germline CDR1 is MNHNY and CDR2 SVGAGI (reference sequence). V lost 6 bases, J lost 2 bases, and 5 bases stayed unmatched. This CDR3 is built from 15 residues. This chain's CDR3 is CASRITGGAYNEQFF. Here the CDR3 DNA reads TGTGCCAGCAGGATCACAGGGGGCGCCTACAATGAGCAGTTCTTC.

This clonotype occurred a few times. V and J are TRBV10-3 and TRBJ2-6; possibly TRBD1 for D (8 bases). Trimming took off 6 bases at V and 3 bases at J, with 21 bases between the two ends. The germline V gene encodes CDR1 ENHRY and CDR2 SYGVKD. This CDR3 spans 18 amino acids. CDR3 in DNA: TGTGCCATCAGCCTGACAGGGGTCGCGGGAGTTGGGGCCAACGTCCTGACTTTC. This sequence encodes CAISLTGVAGVGANVLTF.

CDR3 residues: CASSFGVLEKLFF. CDR3 nucleotides: TGTGCCAGCAGCTTCGGGGTGCTGGAAAAACTGTTTTTT. V gene TRBV11-2 combines with J gene TRBJ1-4; D remains ambiguous. CDR1 is SGHAT, CDR2 FQNNGV, per germline. Trimming cost V 3 bases and J 8 bases, with 10 bases left between them. CDR3 length equals 13 residues.

The CDR3 nucleotides read TGCAGCGCCCGCGGGGCAGTTACTGAAGCTTTCTTT. It encodes CSARGAVTEAFF. The chain joins TRBV29-1 to TRBJ1-1; the D gene is possibly TRBD1 (5 bases). Trimming removed 7 bases at V and 5 bases at J, with 14 bases between. Germline V CDR1 and CDR2: SQVTM, ANQGSEA. This CDR3 contains 12 residues.

The chain combines TRBV29-1 with TRBJ1-1; 10 bases are a match to TRBD1. This CDR3 is 12 amino acids long. Germline CDR1 and CDR2: SQVTM and ANQGSEA. The trim removed 7 bases at V and 5 bases at J, leaving 4 bases unmatched. For the CDR3, the DNA is TGCAGCGGACTGGGACAGGGGACTGAAGCTTTCTTT. It specifies CSGLGQGTEAFF.

The chain combines TRBV6-1 with TRBJ1-2; perhaps TRBD1 as D (6 bases). Germline V gene data show CDR1 as MNHNS and CDR2 as SASEGT. Between the trimmed V and J ends, which lost 1 base and 3 bases, there was a span of 12 bases. The CDR3 is 15 amino acids. Written as DNA, the CDR3 is TGTGCCAGCAGTGAAGTGTGGGGGGGCGACTATGGCTACACCTTC. The encoded protein is CASSEVWGGDYGYTF.

This clonotype was seen more than once but under ten times. The chain is built from TRBV12-3 or TRBV12-4 and TRBJ1-1; maybe TRBD1 (6 bases). V was trimmed by 1 base and J by 8 bases, leaving 11 bases between them. CDR3 size: 13 residues. For the CDR3, the DNA is TGTGCCAGCAGTTTAGTTGCAGGGGTCGAAGCTTTCTTT. The encoded protein is CASSLVAGVEAFF.

The chain links TRBV20-1 to TRBJ2-5; 7 bases map to TRBD2. Judging by the DNA end, TRBJ2-7 fits better; the J call may be wrong. The length of the CDR3 is 15 residues. Germline V CDR1 and CDR2: DFQATT, SNEGSKA (reference sequence). CDR3 amino acids: CSAREAGVTLYEQYF. The CDR3 bases are TGCAGTGCTAGGGAGGCGGGAGTCACCCTCTACGAGCAGTACTTC.

The V call is TRBV7-9, the J call TRBJ2-1, with TRBD1 matching over 7 bases. V lost 5 bases to trimming and J lost 4 bases; unmatched junction nucleotides: 5. In germline, CDR1 is SEHNR, CDR2 FQNEAQ (reference sequence). CDR3 length equals 14 residues. The CDR3 nucleotides are TGTGCCAGCAGCCAGACAGGGCCTTACAATGAGCAGTTCTTC. Its translation is CASSQTGPYNEQFF.

This chain links TRBV9 with TRBJ2-1; D uncertain. The CDR3 has 15 amino acids. Germline V gene data show CDR1 as SGDLS and CDR2 as YYNGEE. V shed 4 bases and J shed 0 bases, with 11 bases lying between them. The CDR3 DNA is TGTGCCAGCAGCCCCTCCCTCCTCTCCTACAATGAGCAGTTCTTC. Its translation: CASSPSLLSYNEQFF.

CDR3 amino acids: CASSRYTGQGPYNEQFF. CDR3 sequence (DNA): TGTGCCAGCTCACGGTACACTGGGCAGGGTCCCTACAATGAGCAGTTCTTC. J is TRBJ2-5 and V is TRBV18, with a possible D match to TRBD1 (5 bases). The J call may be mistaken, given a closer DNA end match to TRBJ2-1. Germline CDR1 KGHSH, CDR2 LQKENI. This CDR3 spans 17 amino acids.

The V gene is TRBV7-2, the J gene TRBJ2-7; 8 nucleotides match TRBD1. The CDR3 has 14 residues. Germline CDR1 is SGHTA and CDR2 is FQGNSA. Trimming removed 5 bases from V and 5 bases from J; junction bases left unmatched: 8. CDR3 amino acids: CASSTYRGVHEQYF. CDR3 coding DNA: TGTGCCAGCAGCACCTACAGGGGGGTCCACGAGCAGTACTTC.

V and J are TRBV7-2 and TRBJ2-3; 13 bases map to TRBD2. Germline V gene sequence: CDR1 SGHTA, CDR2 FQGNSA. The CDR3 loop spans 16 amino acids. V lost 2 bases to trimming and J lost 6 bases; unmatched junction nucleotides: 5. CDR3 loop: CASSLRTSGRADTQYF. CDR3 DNA sequence: TGTGCCAGCAGCTTACGGACTAGCGGGAGAGCCGATACGCAGTATTTT.

The rearrangement uses TRBV4-3 and TRBJ2-1; no firm D call. Germline CDR1 reads LGHNA; CDR2 reads YSLEER. V was shortened by 2 bases and J by 5 bases, with 10 bases between the two germline ends. CDR3 size: 14 residues. This CDR3 reads CASSQRLIDNEQFF. The CDR3 DNA reads as TGCGCCAGCAGCCAAAGGCTAATCGACAATGAGCAGTTCTTC.

Regarding this clonotype: One junction end disagrees with the germline gene, perhaps due to a read error. The chain uses TRBV29-1 and TRBJ2-1; perhaps TRBD2 as D (6 bases). The CDR3 contains 12 residues. Germline V gene data show CDR1 as SQVTM and CDR2 as ANQGSEA. The CDR3 DNA reads TGCGGCGTTGGGGACTCCGGTCGGAGGCAGTTCTTC. As protein: CGVGDSGRRQFF.

The chain carries TRBV4-3 and TRBJ1-5, with 7 bases fitting TRBD1. J lost 4 bases, V lost 3 bases, and 12 bases had no gene match. There are 17 residues in the CDR3. CDR1 is LGHNA and CDR2 is YSLEER in the germline V gene. CDR3 coding DNA: TGCGCCAGCAGCCAGGATAAGACGGGACAGAAAAATCAGCCCCAGCATTTT. Protein sequence: CASSQDKTGQKNQPQHF.